This TCR beta chain derives from a study of blood T cells in healthy people across ages. Across the study: For every two T cells, template switching captured about one barcoded beta molecule. Study-level points and caveats: Donor CMV status, an unknown factor, possibly confounded changes in expanded clonotypes.

Per germline, CDR1 KGHDR and CDR2 SFDVKD. The CDR3 length is 14 residues. The J segment lost 4 bases and the V segment lost 4 bases, leaving 5 bases of the junction unmatched. Combining a sample-barcoded 5' primer with a J-beta primer mix, a second PCR ran for roughly 6 to 12 cycles. One entry per CDR3 protein results from TCRdb running MiXCR on the 5' RACE reads. The sample has about 1.6 million distinct CDR3 sequences, about 31% seen once. This clonotype was recorded a few times. What it binds is unknown. The sequence was obtained from a woman younger than 45 in good health. The sample consisted of blood. The chain links TRBV24-1 to TRBJ1-2; 7 nucleotides line up with TRBD1. The CDR3 loop is CATSEAGGIYGYTF. CDR3 nucleotide sequence: TGTGCCACCAGTGAGGCAGGGGGAATCTATGGCTACACCTTC.